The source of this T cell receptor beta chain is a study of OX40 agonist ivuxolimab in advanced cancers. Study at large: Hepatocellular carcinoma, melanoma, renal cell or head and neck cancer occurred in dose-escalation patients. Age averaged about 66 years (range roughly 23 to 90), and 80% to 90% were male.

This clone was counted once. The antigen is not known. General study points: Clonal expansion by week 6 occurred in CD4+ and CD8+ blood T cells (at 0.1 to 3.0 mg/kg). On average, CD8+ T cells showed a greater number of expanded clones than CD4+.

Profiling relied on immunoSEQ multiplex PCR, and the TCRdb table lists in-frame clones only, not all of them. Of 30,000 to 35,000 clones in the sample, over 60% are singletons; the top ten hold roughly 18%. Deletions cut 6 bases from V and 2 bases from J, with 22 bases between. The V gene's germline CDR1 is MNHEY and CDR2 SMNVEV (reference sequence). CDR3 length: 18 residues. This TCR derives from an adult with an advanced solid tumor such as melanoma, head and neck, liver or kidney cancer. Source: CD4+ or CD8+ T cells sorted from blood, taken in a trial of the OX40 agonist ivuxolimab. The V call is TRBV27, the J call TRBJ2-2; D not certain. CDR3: CASSYDPNVRPNTGELFF. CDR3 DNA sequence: TGTGCCAGCAGCTACGACCCCAACGTCCGACCTAACACCGGGGAGCTGTTTTTT.